The 5 T cell receptor beta chains given below trace back to one sample, sequenced in a study of identical twins. Via MiXCR, TCRdb re-called the 5' RACE reads, giving one row per CDR3 protein. The sample lists approximately 500,000 distinct CDR3 sequences, roughly 24% seen once, with roughly 2.8% in the top ten. The data also belong to a second study, concerning T cells expressing NK-cell markers.

The sequenced material came from CD4+ T cells sorted from blood. These receptors were taken from a woman under 30 in good health.

The chain uses TRBV7-2 and TRBJ2-7; D unresolved. Germline V gene sequence: CDR1 SGHTA, CDR2 FQGNSA. This CDR3 has 14 residues. Trimming pared 6 bases from V and 3 bases from J, leaving 15 bases between. The CDR3 region is CASRTSPTGYEQYF. The CDR3 DNA follows: TGTGCCAGCAGGACCAGTCCGACGGGCTACGAGCAGTACTTC.

The J gene is TRBJ2-1, the V gene TRBV20-1; tentatively, D is TRBD2 (6 bases). Trimming pared 3 bases from V and 6 bases from J, leaving 9 bases between. This CDR3 has 12 amino acids. Germline V gene sequence: CDR1 DFQATT, CDR2 SNEGSKA (reference sequence). The CDR3 loop is CSASPGGNEQFF. CDR3 coding DNA: TGCAGTGCTAGTCCCGGGGGCAATGAGCAGTTCTTC.

In its sample, this clonotype was seen a few times. V usage is TRBV20-1 and J usage is TRBJ1-2; 12 nucleotides align to TRBD1. With 6 bases clipped from V and 4 bases from J, the junction kept 6 bases outside the gene matches. The CDR3 totals 14 residues. CDR1 and CDR2 from the germline V gene are DFQATT and SNEGSKA (reference sequence). CDR3 region: CSAWDRGRSYGYTF. CDR3 bases: TGCAGTGCATGGGACAGGGGGCGTAGCTATGGCTACACCTTC.

This clonotype was observed a few times. The DNA of the CDR3 is TGCAGTGCTAGAGGGATACCGGGACTAGCGGTATCCTACGAGCAGTACTTC. This translates into CSARGIPGLAVSYEQYF. The chain carries TRBV20-1 and TRBJ2-7; 11 positions match TRBD2. This CDR3 has 17 amino acids. Germline V CDR1 and CDR2: DFQATT, SNEGSKA (reference sequence). With V trimmed by 1 base and J by 1 base, 9 bases remained unmatched.

The chain joins TRBV7-2 to TRBJ1-4; D might be TRBD1 (6 bases). Germline V lookup: CDR1 SGHTA, CDR2 FQGNSA. V lost 5 bases and J lost 2, with 12 bases in between. This CDR3 is built from 15 residues. CDR3 bases: TGTGCCAGCAGCCGGCGGGGGGCGACTAATGAAAAACTGTTTTTT. This codes for CASSRRGATNEKLFF. Full variable domain (outside the CDR3, taken from reference TRBV7-2 and TRBJ1-4): GAGVSQSPSNKVTEKGKDVELRCDPISGHTALYWYRQSLGQGLEFLIYFQGNSAPDKSGLPSDRFSAERTGGSVSTLTIQRTQQEDSAVYLCASSRRGATNEKLFFGSGTQLSVL.